This passage covers 5 T cell receptor beta chains from one sample sequenced in a study of control samples from healthy donors and cancer patients. Clones were read by immunoSEQ multiplex PCR, and TCRdb kept only the in-frame ones, dropping some. This table holds 150,000 to 200,000 clones, around nine tenths found once. Sequencing used blood. Receptor source: a woman aged 25 to 45 in good health.

This clone was seen more than once but under ten times. The gene calls are TRBV5-4 and TRBJ1-5; D unresolved. Germline V gene sequence: CDR1 SGHNT, CDR2 YYREEE (reference sequence). V lost 4 bases and J 0 bases, leaving 11 bases between the germline ends. This CDR3 has 15 residues. This CDR3 is CASSPSPVSNQPQHF. CDR3 DNA sequence: TGTGCCAGCAGCCCATCACCCGTTAGCAATCAGCCCCAGCATTTT.

This chain connects TRBV5-1 to TRBJ2-7; 8 bases are shared with TRBD1. J gave up 0 bases and V 0 bases, and 5 bases lay outside the gene matches. Germline V CDR1 and CDR2: SGHRS, YFSETQ. The CDR3 runs to 16 residues. CDR3 loop: CASSLAGTGFSYEQYF. The DNA for the CDR3 is TGCGCCAGCAGCTTGGCCGGGACAGGATTCTCCTACGAGCAGTACTTC.

The chain uses TRBV11-2 and TRBJ1-1, with D unclear. The V gene's germline CDR1 is SGHAT and CDR2 FQNNGV. V was cut by 1 base and J by 4 bases, with 10 bases left in between. CDR3 length: 14 amino acids. This CDR3 is CASSLAGLATEAFF. CDR3 DNA sequence: TGTGCCAGCAGCTTAGCAGGCCTGGCCACTGAAGCTTTCTTT.

The genes are TRBV2 and TRBJ2-5; 7 positions match TRBD1. This CDR3 region has 14 residues. The J segment lost 2 bases and the V segment lost 7 bases, leaving 7 bases of the junction unmatched. Germline CDR1 is SNHLY and CDR2 is FYNNEI. In DNA form, the CDR3 reads TGTGCCAGCATACCCGGGACAGCACAAGAGACCCAGTACTTC. Encoded protein: CASIPGTAQETQYF.

The chain couples TRBV5-6 to TRBJ2-5; TRBD1 matches 8 bases. The CDR3 has 14 residues. V lost 5 bases, J lost 5 bases, and 8 bases stayed unmatched. The germline V gene encodes CDR1 SGHDT and CDR2 YYEEEE. The CDR3 DNA reads as TGTGCCAGCAGAGATGACAGGGGCGTTGAGACCCAGTACTTC. Amino acid sequence: CASRDDRGVETQYF. Filled out from reference TRBV5-6 and TRBJ2-5, the complete variable domain reads DAGVTQSPTHLIKTRGQQVTLRCSPKSGHDTVSWYQQALGQGPQFIFQYYEEEERQRGNFPDRFSGHQFPNYSSELNVNALLLGDSALYLCASRDDRGVETQYFGPGTRLLVL.